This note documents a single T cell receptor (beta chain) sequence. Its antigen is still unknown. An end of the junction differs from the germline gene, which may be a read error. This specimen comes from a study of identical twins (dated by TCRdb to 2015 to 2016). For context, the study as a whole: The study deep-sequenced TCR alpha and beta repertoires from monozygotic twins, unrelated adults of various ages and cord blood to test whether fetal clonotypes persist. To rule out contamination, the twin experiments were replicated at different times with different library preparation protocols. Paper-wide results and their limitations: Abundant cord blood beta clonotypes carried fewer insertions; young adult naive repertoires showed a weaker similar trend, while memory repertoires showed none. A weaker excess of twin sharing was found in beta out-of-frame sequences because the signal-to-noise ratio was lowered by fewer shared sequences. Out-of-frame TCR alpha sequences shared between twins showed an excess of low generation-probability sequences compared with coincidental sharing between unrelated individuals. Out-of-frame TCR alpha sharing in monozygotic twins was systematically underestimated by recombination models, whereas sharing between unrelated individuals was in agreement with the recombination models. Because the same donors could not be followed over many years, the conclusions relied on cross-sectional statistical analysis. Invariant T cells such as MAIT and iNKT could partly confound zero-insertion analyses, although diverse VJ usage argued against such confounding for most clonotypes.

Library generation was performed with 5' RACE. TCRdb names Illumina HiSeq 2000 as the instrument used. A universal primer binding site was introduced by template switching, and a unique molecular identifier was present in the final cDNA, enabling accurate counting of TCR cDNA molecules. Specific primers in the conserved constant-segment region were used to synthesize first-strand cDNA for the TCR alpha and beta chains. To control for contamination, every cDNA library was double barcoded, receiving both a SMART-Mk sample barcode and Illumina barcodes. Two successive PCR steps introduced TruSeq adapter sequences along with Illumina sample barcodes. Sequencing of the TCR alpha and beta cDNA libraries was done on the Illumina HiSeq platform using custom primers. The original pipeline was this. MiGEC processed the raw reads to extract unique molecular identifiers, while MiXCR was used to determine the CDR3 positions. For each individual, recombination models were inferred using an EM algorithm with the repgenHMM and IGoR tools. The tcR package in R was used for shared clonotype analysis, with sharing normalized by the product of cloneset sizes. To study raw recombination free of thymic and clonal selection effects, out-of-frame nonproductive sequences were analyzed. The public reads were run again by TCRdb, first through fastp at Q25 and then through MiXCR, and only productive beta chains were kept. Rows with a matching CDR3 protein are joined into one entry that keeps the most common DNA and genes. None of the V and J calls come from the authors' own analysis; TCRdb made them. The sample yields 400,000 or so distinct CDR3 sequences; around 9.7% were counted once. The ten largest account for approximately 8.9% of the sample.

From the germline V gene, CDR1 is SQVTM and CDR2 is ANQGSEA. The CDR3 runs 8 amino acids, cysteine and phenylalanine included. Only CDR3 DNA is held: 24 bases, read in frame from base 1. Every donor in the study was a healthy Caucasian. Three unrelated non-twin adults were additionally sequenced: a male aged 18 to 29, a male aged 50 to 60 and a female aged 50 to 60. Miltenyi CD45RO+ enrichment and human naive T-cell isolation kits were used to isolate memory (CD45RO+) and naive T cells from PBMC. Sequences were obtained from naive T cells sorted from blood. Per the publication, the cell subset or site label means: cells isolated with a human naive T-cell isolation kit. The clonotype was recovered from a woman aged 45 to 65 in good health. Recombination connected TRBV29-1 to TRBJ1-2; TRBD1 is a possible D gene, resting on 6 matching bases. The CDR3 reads CSVGDMFF. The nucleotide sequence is TGCAGCGTTGGGGACATGTTCTTC.